This record looks at one T cell receptor (beta chain) sequence and its context. In the original workflow: The assay estimated nucleated cells by amplifying reference gene primers. The repertoire was sequenced with immunoSEQ multiplex PCR; TCRdb's copy has only in-frame clones and lacks some. V, J and clone size derive from that table, while D and trimming were established from the DNA sequence. The data contain roughly 80,000 clones, around 81% of them singletons. Germline trimming cut 0 bases from V and 5 bases from J; bases unmatched to any gene: 8. The CDR3 totals 16 residues. Germline assignment: CDR1 SGHNT and CDR2 YYREEE (reference sequence). These data originate in a study of blood T cell repertoires in COVID-19. Study-level background: Some COVID-19 samples were acute and others convalescent; all came from the United States, Italy and Spain. The analysed material was cDNA or gDNA that came from T cells, B-cell-depleted T cells, or PBMCs.

The origin of this receptor is an elderly man with acute or convalescent COVID-19. Sample: peripheral blood. The chain couples TRBV5-4 to TRBJ2-3; 8 nucleotides agree with TRBD2. The CDR3 nucleotides are TGTGCCAGCAGCTTGGCCACCGGGAGGGGGGGAGATACGCAGTATTTT. This gives the protein CASSLATGRGGDTQYF.